This T cell receptor (beta chain) was recovered during a study of blood T cell repertoires in COVID-19. Germline values: CDR1 MGHRA, CDR2 YSYEKL. This CDR3 is 15 amino acids long. The V gene lost 1 base and the J gene lost 4 bases, with 11 bases spanning the gap. Clones were sequenced by immunoSEQ multiplex PCR, and TCRdb holds only the in-frame ones, with some missing. The sample yields about 42,000 clones, roughly three quarters seen once. The chain combines TRBV4-1 with TRBJ1-5, with D possibly being TRBD1 (6 bases). Sequenced material: peripheral blood. The receptor was derived from a man at least 80 years old with acute or convalescent COVID-19. CDR3 region: CASSQGQGLNQPQHF. The CDR3 nucleotides are TGCGCCAGCAGCCAAGGGCAGGGGTTGAATCAGCCCCAGCATTTT.